Listed below are T cell receptor beta chains from one sample, sequenced in a study of blood T cell repertoires in COVID-19. Method: immunoSEQ multiplex PCR; TCRdb's copy keeps in-frame clones and lacks some. Seen here are approximately 290,000 clones, about nine tenths observed once, and the top ten hold around 2.2%. The sequenced material came from peripheral blood. The receptors stem from a woman in her thirties with COVID-19, enrolled during active disease. The CDR3 runs from the conserved cysteine through the conserved F or W. Fields, in order: J gene, clone size, D gene, V gene, CDR3 length, CDR3 protein, CDR3 DNA. A D gene is named only where the DNA matches it firmly. Not every row has a clone size; where given, it reads once, few, many or a size class.

TRBJ2-7,.,.,TRBV6-6,13,CASSYRVPYEQYF,TGTGCCAGCAGTTACCGTGTTCCCTACGAGCAGTACTTC
TRBJ1-4,.,TRBD1,TRBV2,14,CASSRDRGYEKLFF,TGTGCCAGCAGTCGAGACAGGGGGTATGAAAAACTGTTTTTT
TRBJ2-5,.,TRBD1,TRBV7-9,19,CASSRLGGTGKSNQETQYF,TGTGCCAGCAGCCGCCTCGGGGGGACAGGGAAAAGTAACCAAGAGACCCAGTACTTC
TRBJ2-5,.,TRBD2,TRBV7-8,17,CASSRTSGRVKEETQYF,TGTGCCAGCAGCCGGACTAGCGGGAGAGTTAAGGAAGAGACCCAGTACTTC
TRBJ1-5,.,.,TRBV7-2,13,CASSSRGGQPQHF,TGTGCCAGCAGCTCTAGAGGGGGTCAGCCCCAGCATTTT
TRBJ2-7,.,TRBD2,TRBV10-3,15,CAIKPGTSGSYEQYF,TGTGCCATCAAGCCCGGGACTAGCGGGTCCTACGAGCAGTACTTC
TRBJ2-7,.,.,TRBV28,12,CASSLEGGPQYF,TGTGCCAGCAGTTTAGAAGGGGGACCACAGTACTTC
TRBJ2-1,.,.,TRBV6-5,12,CASSFLGDEQFF,TGTGCCAGCAGTTTCCTCGGAGACGAGCAGTTCTTC
TRBJ2-1,few,TRBD2,TRBV5-6,14,CASSLSGRYNEQFF,TGTGCCAGCAGCTTAAGCGGGAGGTACAATGAGCAGTTCTTC
TRBJ1-3,.,TRBD1,TRBV7-2,17,CASSSTGTGIAGNTIYF,TGTGCCAGCAGCTCGACAGGGACAGGGATCGCTGGAAACACCATATATTTT
TRBJ1-1,once,TRBD1,TRBV19,13,CATQSGGSTEAFF,TGTGCCACCCAATCAGGGGGGAGCACTGAAGCTTTCTTT
TRBJ2-7,.,.,TRBV7-3,13,CASSLDITYEQYF,TGTGCCAGCAGCTTGGACATAACCTACGAGCAGTACTTC
TRBJ2-4,.,.,TRBV4-1,16,CASSQDPGLAKNIQYF,TGCGCCAGCAGCCAAGATCCCGGGTTAGCCAAAAACATTCAGTACTTC
TRBJ1-2,.,TRBD1,TRBV5-4,14,CASSSMGQFYGYTF,TGTGCCAGCAGCTCGATGGGACAGTTCTATGGCTACACCTTC
TRBJ2-1,.,.,TRBV25-1,13,CASSEGRFNEQFF,TGTGCCAGCAGTGAAGGCAGATTCAATGAGCAGTTCTTC
TRBJ2-3,.,.,TRBV11-2,13,CASSPGRIDTQYF,TGTGCCAGCAGCCCGGGGAGGATTGATACGCAGTATTTT
TRBJ2-7,once,.,TRBV7-9,15,CASSKTAGLSYEQYF,TGTGCCAGCAGCAAAACAGCGGGCCTCTCCTACGAGCAGTACTTC
TRBJ2-5,few,TRBD1,TRBV9,14,CASSGQGAGETQYF,TGTGCCAGCAGCGGACAGGGGGCCGGCGAGACCCAGTACTTC
TRBJ2-2,.,.,TRBV5-1,16,CASSPITTRKGGELFF,TGCGCCAGCAGCCCCATTACGACTAGAAAGGGCGGGGAGCTGTTTTTT
TRBJ2-7,.,.,TRBV2,13,CAVRVTALYEQYF,TGTGCCGTCCGCGTGACAGCACTATACGAGCAGTACTTC
TRBJ2-7,.,.,TRBV27,13,CASSPRTAYEQYF,TGTGCCAGCAGTCCCAGGACAGCGTACGAGCAGTACTTC
TRBJ2-7,.,.,TRBV27,12,CASSSAGNEQYF,TGTGCCAGCAGTTCGGCCGGGAACGAGCAGTACTTC
TRBJ1-2,.,.,TRBV5-8,13,CASSYRESDGYTF,TGTGCCAGCAGCTACAGGGAGTCCGATGGCTACACCTTC
TRBJ2-2,.,TRBD2,TRBV6-5,16,CASSYPGTRGTGELFF,TGTGCCAGCAGTTACCCCGGGACTAGAGGCACCGGGGAGCTGTTTTTT
TRBJ1-1,.,.,TRBV2,11,CASSVRTEAFF,TGTGCCAGCAGTGTCCGCACTGAAGCTTTCTTT
TRBJ2-7,.,.,TRBV2,12,CASSPDSSEQYF,TGTGCCAGCAGTCCGGACAGCAGCGAGCAGTACTTC
TRBJ1-2,.,TRBD1,TRBV18,17,CASSSRDRGFSNYGYTF,TGTGCCAGCTCATCCAGGGACAGGGGATTTTCTAACTATGGCTACACCTTC
TRBJ1-5,.,TRBD1,TRBV10-3,12,CASSTGTQPQHF,TGTGCCAGCTCGACAGGGACCCAGCCCCAGCATTTT
TRBJ1-1,.,TRBD1,TRBV5-1,13,CASSLNRGTEAFF,TGCGCCAGCAGCTTGAACAGGGGCACTGAAGCTTTCTTT
TRBJ2-7,.,TRBD2,TRBV7-2,14,CASSWTSGTYEQYF,TGTGCCAGCAGCTGGACTAGCGGGACCTACGAGCAGTACTTC
TRBJ2-3,few,.,TRBV2,17,CASSSASPGEYTDTQYF,TGTGCCAGCAGTTCCGCCTCTCCGGGAGAGTACACAGATACGCAGTATTTT
TRBJ1-2,.,TRBD1,TRBV6-2/TRBV6-3,15,CASSNSWDRDYGYTF,TGTGCCAGCAGTAACTCCTGGGACAGGGACTATGGCTACACCTTC
TRBJ1-3,.,TRBD1,TRBV19,12,CPTGGSGNTIYF,TGTCCCACAGGGGGCTCTGGAAACACCATATATTTT
TRBJ2-7,.,.,TRBV28,13,CASSLTAGPEQYF,TGTGCCAGCAGTTTAACAGCCGGCCCCGAGCAGTACTTC
TRBJ2-3,once,TRBD2,TRBV3-1/TRBV3-2,17,CASSHGLAGGGADTQYF,TGTGCCAGCAGCCACGGACTAGCGGGAGGGGGCGCAGATACGCAGTATTTT
TRBJ1-2,.,TRBD1,TRBV3-1/TRBV3-2,14,CASSLGQGSLGYTF,TGTGCCAGCAGCCTGGGACAGGGGTCCCTTGGCTACACCTTC
TRBJ2-3,once,TRBD2,TRBV27,15,CASRRLAGITDTQYF,TGTGCCAGCAGAAGACTAGCGGGAATCACAGATACGCAGTATTTT
TRBJ2-1,.,.,TRBV12-3/TRBV12-4,12,CASRPEYNEQFF,TGTGCCAGCAGACCCGAGTACAATGAGCAGTTCTTC
TRBJ2-7,.,.,TRBV28,14,CASSFRTQRVEQYF,TGTGCCAGCAGTTTCCGGACTCAAAGGGTAGAGCAGTACTTC
TRBJ1-5,.,.,TRBV28,16,CASILNRGNGNQPQHF,TGTGCCAGCATCCTTAATCGGGGTAATGGCAATCAGCCCCAGCATTTT
TRBJ2-2,.,.,TRBV28,14,CASSLGGYTGELFF,TGTGCCAGCAGTTTAGGCGGTTACACCGGGGAGCTGTTTTTT
TRBJ1-1,.,TRBD1,TRBV5-1,15,CASSYKTGDDAEAFF,TGCGCCAGCAGCTACAAAACAGGGGATGATGCTGAAGCTTTCTTT
TRBJ1-6,.,TRBD1,TRBV28,17,CASSLFGPGQYNSPLHF,TGTGCCAGCAGTTTATTTGGGCCGGGACAGTATAATTCACCCCTCCACTTT
TRBJ2-1,once,TRBD2,TRBV11-3,15,CASSSELAGYNEQFF,TGTGCCAGCAGCTCGGAACTAGCGGGATACAATGAGCAGTTCTTC
TRBJ2-2,.,TRBD2,TRBV24-1,16,CATSDLPAGDTGELFF,TGTGCCACCAGTGATTTGCCAGCGGGAGACACCGGGGAGCTGTTTTTT
TRBJ2-2,.,TRBD2,TRBV28,17,CASSETSGAANTGELFF,TGTGCCAGCAGTGAAACTAGCGGGGCCGCGAACACCGGGGAGCTGTTTTTT
TRBJ2-5,.,TRBD1,TRBV19,15,CASSHPGTDKETQYF,TGTGCCAGTAGTCATCCCGGGACAGATAAAGAGACCCAGTACTTC
TRBJ1-5,.,TRBD1,TRBV7-9,15,CASSLTGTGEQPQHF,TGTGCCAGCAGCTTAACCGGGACAGGGGAGCAGCCCCAGCATTTT
TRBJ2-6,.,TRBD1,TRBV9,16,CASNLQGGPGANVLTF,TGTGCCAGCAACCTACAGGGGGGCCCTGGGGCCAACGTCCTGACTTTC
TRBJ2-5,.,.,TRBV2,15,CASSEVAGRGETQYF,TGTGCCAGCAGTGAAGTGGCGGGAAGAGGGGAGACCCAGTACTTC
TRBJ1-1,few,TRBD1,TRBV7-2,15,CASSLTGDRGLEAFF,TGTGCCAGCAGCTTAACCGGGGACAGGGGGTTGGAAGCTTTCTTT
TRBJ2-7,.,.,TRBV30,13,CAWSNSYNYEQYF,TGTGCCTGGAGCAACAGTTACAACTACGAGCAGTACTTC
TRBJ2-1,once,.,TRBV28,18,CASTMGGQFYKAYNEQFF,TGTGCCAGCACTATGGGGGGACAGTTTTATAAAGCCTACAATGAGCAGTTCTTC
TRBJ2-3,once,TRBD2,TRBV4-2,16,CASSQASGRVTDTQYF,TGTGCCAGCAGCCAGGCTAGCGGGAGGGTCACAGATACGCAGTATTTT